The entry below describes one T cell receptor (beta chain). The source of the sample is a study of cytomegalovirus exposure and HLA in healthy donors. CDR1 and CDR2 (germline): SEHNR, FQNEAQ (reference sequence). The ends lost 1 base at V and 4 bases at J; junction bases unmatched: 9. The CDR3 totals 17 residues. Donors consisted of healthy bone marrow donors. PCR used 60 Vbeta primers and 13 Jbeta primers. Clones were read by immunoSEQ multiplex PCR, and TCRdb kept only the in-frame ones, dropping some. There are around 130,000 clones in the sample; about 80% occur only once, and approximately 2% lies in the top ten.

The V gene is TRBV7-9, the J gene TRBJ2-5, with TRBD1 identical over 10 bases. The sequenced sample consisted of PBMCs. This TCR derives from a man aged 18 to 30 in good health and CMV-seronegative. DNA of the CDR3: TGTGCCAGCAGCTTAGGTTTCCTGCGACAGGGGGCAGAGACCCAGTACTTC. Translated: CASSLGFLRQGAETQYF.